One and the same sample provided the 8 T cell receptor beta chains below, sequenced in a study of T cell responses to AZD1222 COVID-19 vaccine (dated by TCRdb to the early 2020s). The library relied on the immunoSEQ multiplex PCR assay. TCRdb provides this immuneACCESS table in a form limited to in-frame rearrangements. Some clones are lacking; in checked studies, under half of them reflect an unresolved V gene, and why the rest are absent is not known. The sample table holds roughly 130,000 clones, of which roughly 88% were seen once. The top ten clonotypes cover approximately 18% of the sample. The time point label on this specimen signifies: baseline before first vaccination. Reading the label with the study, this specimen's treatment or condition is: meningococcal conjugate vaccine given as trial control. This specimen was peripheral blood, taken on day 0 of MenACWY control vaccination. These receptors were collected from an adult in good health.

The CDR3 spells CASTVWDRYQETQYF. The CDR3 nucleotides read TGTGCCAGCACCGTCTGGGACAGGTACCAAGAGACCCAGTACTTC. J is TRBJ2-5 and V is TRBV5-6; 8 bases are a match to TRBD1. The CDR3 is 15 residues long. With V trimmed by 6 bases and J by 0 bases, 7 bases remained unmatched. The germline V gene encodes CDR1 SGHDT and CDR2 YYEEEE.

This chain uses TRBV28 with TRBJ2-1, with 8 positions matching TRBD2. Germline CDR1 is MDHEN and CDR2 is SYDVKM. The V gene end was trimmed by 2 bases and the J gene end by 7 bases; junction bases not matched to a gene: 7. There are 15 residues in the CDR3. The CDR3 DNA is TGTGCCAGCAGTTTAACGGGACTAGTGGGGAATGAGCAGTTCTTC. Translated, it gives CASSLTGLVGNEQFF.

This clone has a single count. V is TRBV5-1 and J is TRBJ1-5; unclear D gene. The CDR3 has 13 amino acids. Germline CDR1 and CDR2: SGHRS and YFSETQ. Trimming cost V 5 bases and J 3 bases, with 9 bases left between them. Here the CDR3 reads CASRSEVNQPQHF. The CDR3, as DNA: TGCGCCAGCAGATCAGAGGTCAATCAGCCCCAGCATTTT.

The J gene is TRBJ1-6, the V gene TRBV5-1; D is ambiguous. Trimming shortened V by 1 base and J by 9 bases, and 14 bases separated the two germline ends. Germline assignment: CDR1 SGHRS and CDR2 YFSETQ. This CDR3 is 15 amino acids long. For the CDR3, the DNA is TGCGCCAGCAGCTTGCAGGAGATAGGTGGTTCACCCCTCCACTTT. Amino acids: CASSLQEIGGSPLHF.

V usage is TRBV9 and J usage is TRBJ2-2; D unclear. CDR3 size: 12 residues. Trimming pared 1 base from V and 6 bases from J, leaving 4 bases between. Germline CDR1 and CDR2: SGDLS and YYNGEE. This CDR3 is CASSVYSGELFF. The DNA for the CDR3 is TGTGCCAGCAGCGTATACTCCGGGGAGCTGTTTTTT.

The CDR3 is CASRPTGRTEAFF. The CDR3 nucleotides read TGTGCCAGCAGACCCACAGGGCGAACTGAAGCTTTCTTT. The V and J genes are TRBV6-5 and TRBJ1-1, with D maybe TRBD1 (6 bases). The CDR3 has 13 amino acids. Germline CDR1 and CDR2: MNHEY and SVGAGI. With 6 bases removed from V and 5 bases from J, the gap between germline ends came to 13 bases.

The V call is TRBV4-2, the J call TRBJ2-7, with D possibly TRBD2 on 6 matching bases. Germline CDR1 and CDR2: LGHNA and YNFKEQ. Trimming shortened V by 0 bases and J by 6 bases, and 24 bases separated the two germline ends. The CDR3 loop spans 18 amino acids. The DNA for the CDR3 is TGTGCCAGCAGCCAAGAAGGTAGTGCGACCGCGGGAAAAATCGAGCAGTACTTC. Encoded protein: CASSQEGSATAGKIEQYF.

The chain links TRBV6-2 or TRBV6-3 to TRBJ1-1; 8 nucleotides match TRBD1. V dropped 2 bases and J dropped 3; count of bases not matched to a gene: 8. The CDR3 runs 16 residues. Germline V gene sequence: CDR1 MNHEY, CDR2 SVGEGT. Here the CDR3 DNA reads TGTGCCAGCAGTTACAGGCAGGGGGCGTCGGACACTGAAGCTTTCTTT. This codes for CASSYRQGASDTEAFF.